This TCR beta chain was profiled in a study of response to subunit inactivated influenza vaccine. Regarding the study as a whole: The authors offered the suggestion that each seasonal influenza vaccination recruits few new T cells.

TCRdb reanalysed the RT-PCR reads using MiXCR and keeps one entry per CDR3 protein. The repertoire holds about 520,000 distinct CDR3 sequences, with approximately 24% as singletons. About this clonotype itself: The antigen remains unidentified.

With 8 bases clipped from V and 5 bases from J, the junction kept 13 bases outside the gene matches. Germline-derived CDR1 and CDR2 are SQVTM and ANQGSEA. The CDR3 is made up of 14 amino acids. The specimen comprised CD4+ T cells sorted from PBMCs, sampled more than 4 days after vaccination. The chain combines TRBV29-1 with TRBJ2-3; 7 bases align to TRBD2. The clonotype was recovered from a man aged 45-65 years who received an inactivated influenza vaccine. The CDR3 sequence: CSPRTLRGEDTQYF. CDR3 nucleotide sequence: TGCAGCCCCCGGACTCTCCGGGGGGAAGATACGCAGTATTTT.